Below are 5 T cell receptor beta chains sequenced from a single sample in a study of blood T cells in healthy people across ages (dated by TCRdb to between 2014 and 2017). The library was produced with 5' RACE. TCRdb lists the instrument as Illumina HiSeq 2500. A second PCR of roughly 7 to 11 cycles was run with a J-beta primer mix and a sample-barcoded 5' primer. The public reads were reanalyzed by TCRdb: fastp trimming at Q25, MiXCR alignment, in-frame beta chains only. Rows with a matching CDR3 protein are joined into one entry that keeps the most common DNA and genes. This sample has roughly 1,700,000 distinct CDR3 sequences in its table, and 28% of those were observed once. The ten biggest clones cover over 7% of the sample. The source material was blood. The receptors derive from a woman aged 25 to 45 in good health.

This clonotype was seen just once. The V call is TRBV6-2 or TRBV6-3, the J call TRBJ2-1; 12 bases align to TRBD2. The CDR3 covers 16 residues. Losses at the gene ends were 4 bases for V and 12 bases for J; bases not matched to a gene: 13. Germline lookup yields CDR1 MNHEY and CDR2 SVGEGT. CDR3 residues: CASSSALAGGPSGQFF. CDR3 DNA: TGTGCCAGCAGTTCCGCTCTAGCGGGAGGGCCCAGTGGGCAGTTCTTC.

The genes are TRBV5-1 and TRBJ2-3, with D perhaps TRBD2 (6 bases). Germline CDR1 reads SGHRS; CDR2 reads YFSETQ. Trimming shortened V by 6 bases and J by 0 bases, and 14 bases separated the two germline ends. The CDR3 has 15 amino acids. CDR3 coding DNA: TGCGCCAGCACGGGTTTGGCGGGGAGCACAGATACGCAGTATTTT. Translating it yields CASTGLAGSTDTQYF.

The chain combines TRBV7-6 with TRBJ2-1; either TRBD1 or TRBD2 may fit D (5 bases each). V lost 5 bases to trimming and J lost 5 bases, with 16 bases between them. This CDR3 region has 15 residues. The germline CDR1 and CDR2 sequences are SGHVS and FNYEAQ. The CDR3 sequence is CASSPGRGVNNEQFF. In DNA form, the CDR3 reads TGTGCCAGCAGCCCGGGACGGGGAGTTAACAATGAGCAGTTCTTC.

The CDR3 nucleotides read TGTGCCAGCAGCCCATTAACAGATTCTGGGGCCAACGTCCTGACTTTC. Protein: CASSPLTDSGANVLTF. This chain joins TRBV27 and TRBJ2-6, with no clear D. This CDR3 comprises 16 residues. The germline gives CDR1 MNHEY, CDR2 SMNVEV (reference sequence). Trimming took 6 bases from V and 1 from J, leaving 13 bases between them.

CDR3 protein: CASRGRGDSYEQYF. In DNA form, the CDR3 reads TGTGCCAGCAGGGGCAGGGGCGACTCCTACGAGCAGTACTTC. The rearrangement links TRBV28 to TRBJ2-7; perhaps TRBD1 as D (6 bases). Germline-derived CDR1 and CDR2 are MDHEN and SYDVKM. The CDR3 contains 14 residues. Trimming cost V 6 bases and J 0 bases, with 12 bases left between them.